This record concerns one T cell receptor beta chain sequence. The target of this receptor is not known. Base qualities are missing; no much larger clone stands one base away. The data originate from a study of OX40 agonist ivuxolimab in advanced cancers. With respect to the entire study: Ivuxolimab was a fully human IgG2 agonistic monoclonal antibody targeting the costimulatory receptor OX40 (CD134). Partial responses were achieved by three dose-escalation patients, of whom one had hepatocellular carcinoma and two had cutaneous melanoma. Of the 50 to 55 patients in dose escalation, about 20 had hepatocellular carcinoma, about 15 had melanoma, 9 had renal cell carcinoma and 9 had head and neck cancer. The paper describes the monotherapy dose-escalation part (N of about 52 patients) of the phase I trial of ivuxolimab. In the dose-escalation cohort, 65% to 85% of patients were male, and the mean age was roughly 60 years with a range of roughly 20 to 80. Patients were allowed to have had prior anti-PD-1, anti-PD-L1 or anti-CTLA-4 therapy, and approximately 37% of the dose-escalation patients had been treated with checkpoint inhibitors. Intravenous ivuxolimab was administered to patients every 2 weeks at six dose levels: 0.01, 0.1, 0.3, 1.5, 3 and 10 mg/kg. Peripheral TCRbeta sequencing was intended to test whether TCR sequence diversity was altered and clonal T-cell expansion was caused by ivuxolimab. The study at large found these results: Low levels of normalized T-cell clonal expansion were also seen in some nonresponding patients. Partial responders in the 0.1-3.0 mg/kg groups had among the lowest normalized peripheral clonal expansion, especially among CD8+ T cells. At doses of 0.1 to 3.0 mg/kg, clonal expansion of both CD4+ and CD8+ blood T cells was observed from baseline to week 6. After ivuxolimab, CD8+ T cells had more expanded clones than CD4+ T cells on average. The antigen specificity of the peripheral T cells that underwent clonal expansion was not determined.

Patients with a history of autoimmune disease or receiving systemic immunosuppression were excluded from the trial. In every dose cohort, peripheral blood was drawn for TCR sequencing at baseline, cycle 4 day 1, and cycle 7 day 1. Samples came from an open-label, multicenter, first-in-human phase I dose-escalation trial of ivuxolimab. Adults with locally advanced or metastatic melanoma, renal cell, hepatocellular, or head and neck squamous cell carcinoma were enrolled in the trial. Before TCR sequencing, CD4+ and CD8+ T cells were separately sorted from peripheral blood. To sequence the TCRbeta CDR3 region, genomic DNA was isolated from the sorted cells. The immunoSEQ Assay was used to sequence the TCRbeta CDR3 regions. What TCRdb holds here is the immuneACCESS table cut down to in-frame rearrangements. Part of the clones is not present; checked against another copy, under half of the missing clones reflect an unresolved V gene, and the others are unexplained. The sample contains 77,000 or so clones, 90% of them found a single time. The top ten hold 1.5% to 2% of the sample.

V is pared back by 5 bases and J by 0 bases, with 10 bases lying between the germline termini. Reading the germline V gene gives CDR1 ENHRY and CDR2 SYGVKD. CDR3 length: 14 amino acids, cysteine to phenylalanine. Here the CDR3 DNA is all that survives: 42 bases in frame from base 1. This sequence uses TRBV10-3 and TRBJ2-5; D gene: possibly TRBD1, on 6 matching bases. This clonotype was sampled from an adult with an advanced solid tumor such as melanoma, head and neck, liver or kidney cancer. The sequenced sample was CD4+ or CD8+ T cells sorted from blood, obtained in a trial of the OX40 agonist ivuxolimab. The nucleotide sequence reads TGTGCCATCAGTCCCAGGACAGACCAAGAGACCCAGTACTTC. Its protein product is CAISPRTDQETQYF.